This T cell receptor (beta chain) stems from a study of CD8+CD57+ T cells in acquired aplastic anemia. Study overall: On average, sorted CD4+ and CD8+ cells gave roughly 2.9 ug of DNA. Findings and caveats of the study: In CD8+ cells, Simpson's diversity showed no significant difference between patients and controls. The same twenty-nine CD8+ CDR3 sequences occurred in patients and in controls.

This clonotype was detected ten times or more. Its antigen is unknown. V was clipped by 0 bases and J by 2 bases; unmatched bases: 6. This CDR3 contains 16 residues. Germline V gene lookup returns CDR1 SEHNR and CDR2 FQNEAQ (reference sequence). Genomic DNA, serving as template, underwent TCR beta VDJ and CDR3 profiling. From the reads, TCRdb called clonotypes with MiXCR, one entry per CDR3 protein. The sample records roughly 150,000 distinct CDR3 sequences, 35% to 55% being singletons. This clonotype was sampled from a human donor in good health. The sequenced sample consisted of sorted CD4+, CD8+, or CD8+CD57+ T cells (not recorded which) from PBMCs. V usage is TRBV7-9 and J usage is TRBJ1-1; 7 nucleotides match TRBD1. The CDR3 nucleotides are TGTGCCAGCAGCTTAGCTGGGGGACAGCAAAACACTGAAGCTTTCTTT. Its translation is CASSLAGGQQNTEAFF.